The rows below give T cell receptor beta chains drawn from one sample of a study of graft-versus-host responses after intestinal transplantation. Clones were sequenced by immunoSEQ multiplex PCR, and TCRdb holds only the in-frame ones, with some missing. The sample records roughly 46,000 clones, around 93% being singletons. Specimen: PBMCs, collected roughly 760 days after a first intestinal transplant, on the day of a second. Receptors were obtained from a human patient who received an intestinal transplant, so some T cells may come from the graft donor. The CDR3 runs from the conserved cysteine through the conserved F or W. D genes are given only for firm matches. A clone size is listed for some rows: how often the clone was seen (once, few, many), or a class if it is expanded.

>TRBV28|.|TRBD1|TRBJ2-7
TGTGCCAGCTGGGACAGGTACCACGAGCAGTACTTC
CASWDRYHEQYF
>TRBV5-1|.|.|TRBJ2-7
TGCGCCAGCAGCAAAGACAGGTTATCCTACGAGCAGTACTTC
CASSKDRLSYEQYF
>TRBV6-4|.|TRBD2|TRBJ2-3
TGTGTCAGCAGTGAAGGTAGCGGGAATCAGCAGTATTTT
CVSSEGSGNQQYF
>TRBV7-3|.|.|TRBJ2-1
TGTGCCAGCAGCTTAAATGGATTCAACCGGTACAATGAGCAGTTCTTC
CASSLNGFNRYNEQFF
>TRBV2|once|.|TRBJ1-2
TGTGCCAGCAGTGAAAGGGGAAGAGATGGCTACACCTTC
CASSERGRDGYTF
>TRBV6-6|few|TRBD1|TRBJ2-6
TGTGCCAGCAGCCCGACAGGGTTAGGGGCCAACGTCCTGACTTTC
CASSPTGLGANVLTF
>TRBV19|.|.|TRBJ2-2
TGTGCCAGTAGTATAGGGACCGGGGAGCTGTTTTTT
CASSIGTGELFF
>TRBV7-2|.|.|TRBJ2-3
TGTGCCAGCAGCCTACTGGTAAGGAGTGGTACAGATACGCAGTATTTT
CASSLLVRSGTDTQYF
>TRBV28|.|.|TRBJ1-4
TGTGCCAGCAGTTATGGGACGGTTGCAACTAATGAAAAACTGTTTTTT
CASSYGTVATNEKLFF
>TRBV28|.|.|TRBJ1-2
TGTGCCAGCAGTTCGTCGGGGGACTATGGCTACACCTTC
CASSSSGDYGYTF
>TRBV29-1|.|TRBD2|TRBJ2-7
TGCAGCGTTGGAGCGGCTAGCGGGCCCTACGAGCAGTACTTC
CSVGAASGPYEQYF
>TRBV6-6|.|TRBD1|TRBJ2-7
TGTGCCAGCAGTTACGGAGGAGGGACAGGACGGAACGAGCAGTACTTC
CASSYGGGTGRNEQYF
>TRBV9|once|.|TRBJ2-1
TGTGCCAGCAGCGTAGTGGGAGATAATCACAATGAGCAGTTCTTC
CASSVVGDNHNEQFF
>TRBV29-1|.|.|TRBJ2-3
TGCAGCGTTGTTACGCGGGGAAGCACAGATACGCAGTATTTT
CSVVTRGSTDTQYF
>TRBV10-3|.|TRBD1|TRBJ2-3
TGTGCCACGGGACAGGCGATCACAGATACGCAGTATTTT
CATGQAITDTQYF
>TRBV5-1|.|TRBD1|TRBJ2-1
TGCGCCAGCAGCCCTTGGTCAGGGGGTCTAGGGAATGAGCAGTTCTTC
CASSPWSGGLGNEQFF
>TRBV7-3|.|.|TRBJ2-1
TGTGCCAGCAGCCCTGTCGCAGGCCCCTACAATGAGCAGTTCTTC
CASSPVAGPYNEQFF
>TRBV9|.|TRBD2|TRBJ2-7
TGTGCCAGCAGCGTAGGGTCTGGTCTAGCGGGAGACGAGCAGTACTTC
CASSVGSGLAGDEQYF
>TRBV6-6|.|.|TRBJ1-3
TGTGCCAGCAGTTACTCAGGGGGGAACACCATATATTTT
CASSYSGGNTIYF
>TRBV6-1|.|TRBD1|TRBJ2-7
TGTGCCAGCAGTGAAGGACAGGGGGCGCCTTACGAGCAGTACTTC
CASSEGQGAPYEQYF